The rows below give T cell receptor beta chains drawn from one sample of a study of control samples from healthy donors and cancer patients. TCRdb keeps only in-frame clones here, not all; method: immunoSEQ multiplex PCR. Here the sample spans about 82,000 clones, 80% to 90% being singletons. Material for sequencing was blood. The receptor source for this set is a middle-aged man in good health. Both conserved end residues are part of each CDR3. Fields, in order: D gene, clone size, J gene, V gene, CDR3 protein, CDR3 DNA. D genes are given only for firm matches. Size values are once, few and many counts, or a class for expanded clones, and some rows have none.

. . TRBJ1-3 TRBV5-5 CASSLYSAISGNTIYF TGTGCCAGCAGCCTTTACAGTGCCATCTCTGGAAACACCATATATTTT
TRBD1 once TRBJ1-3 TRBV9 CASSPRRQGNSGNTIYF TGTGCCAGCAGCCCAAGAAGACAGGGGAATTCTGGAAACACCATATATTTT
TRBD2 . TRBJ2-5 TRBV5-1 CASSFLAGDQETQYF TGCGCCAGCAGCTTTCTAGCGGGTGATCAAGAGACCCAGTACTTC
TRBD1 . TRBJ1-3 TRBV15 CATSRGQGGNTIYF TGTGCCACCAGCAGAGGACAGGGTGGAAACACCATATATTTT
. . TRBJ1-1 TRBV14 CASSQWGNTEAFF TGTGCCAGCAGCCAATGGGGTAACACTGAAGCTTTCTTT
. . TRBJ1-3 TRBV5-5 CASSWALTQSGNTIYF TGTGCCAGCAGCTGGGCACTGACACAATCTGGAAACACCATATATTTT
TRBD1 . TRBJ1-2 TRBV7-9 CASSARRQGAYGYTF TGTGCCAGCAGTGCCCGGAGGCAGGGGGCCTATGGCTACACCTTC
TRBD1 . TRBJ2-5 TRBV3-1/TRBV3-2 CASSPRTGQETQYF TGTGCCAGCAGCCCTCGGACAGGGCAAGAGACCCAGTACTTC
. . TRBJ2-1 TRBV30 CAWRQPPDRSYNEQFF TGTGCCTGGAGACAACCCCCCGATCGCTCCTACAATGAGCAGTTCTTC
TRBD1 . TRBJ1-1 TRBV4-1 CASSHLTGGSTEAFF TGCGCCAGCAGCCACCTGACAGGGGGCAGCACTGAAGCTTTCTTT
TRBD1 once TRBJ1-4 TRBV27 CASSTGTGSEKLFF TGTGCCAGCTCCACCGGGACAGGGTCTGAAAAACTGTTTTTT
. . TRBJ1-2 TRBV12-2 CASRLGKIRGRPPLYTF TGTGCAAGTCGCTTAGGGAAAATCAGGGGGAGGCCTCCCCTCTACACCTTC
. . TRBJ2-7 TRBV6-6 CAGTAAREQYF TGTGCCGGCACTGCTGCCCGCGAGCAGTACTTC
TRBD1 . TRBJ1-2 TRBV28 CASSTDRVWYGYTF TGTGCCAGCAGTACGGACAGGGTTTGGTATGGCTACACCTTC
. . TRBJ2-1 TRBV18 CASSATDNEQFF TGTGCCAGCTCAGCGACAGACAATGAGCAGTTCTTC
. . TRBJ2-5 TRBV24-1 CATSGVYQETQYF TGTGCCACCAGTGGTGTGTACCAAGAGACCCAGTACTTC
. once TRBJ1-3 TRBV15 CATSREIPRASGNTIYF TGTGCCACCAGCAGAGAGATCCCCAGGGCCTCTGGAAACACCATATATTTT
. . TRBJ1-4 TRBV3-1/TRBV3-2 CASTRGLNEKLFF TGTGCCAGCACCCGGGGGCTGAATGAAAAACTGTTTTTT
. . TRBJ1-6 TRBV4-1 CASSLVLDSSYNSPLHF TGCGCCAGCAGCCTGGTGTTGGACAGCTCCTATAATTCACCCCTCCACTTT
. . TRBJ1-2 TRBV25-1 CASSPGAYGYTF TGTGCCAGCAGTCCTGGAGCCTATGGCTACACCTTC
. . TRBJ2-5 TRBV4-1 CASSQGAKTQYF TGCGCCAGCAGCCAAGGGGCTAAGACCCAGTACTTC
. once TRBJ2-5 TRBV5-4 CASSPRTSETQYF TGTGCCAGCAGCCCCCGGACATCGGAGACCCAGTACTTC
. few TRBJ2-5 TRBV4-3 CASSPGFSGTQYF TGCGCCAGCAGCCCAGGGTTTTCGGGGACCCAGTACTTC
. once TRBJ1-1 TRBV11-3 CASSFGENTEAFF TGTGCCAGCAGCTTCGGCGAGAACACTGAAGCTTTCTTT
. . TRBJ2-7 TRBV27 CASSLFAHPSYEQYF TGTGCCAGCAGTTTATTCGCCCATCCCTCCTACGAGCAGTACTTC
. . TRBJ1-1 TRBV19 CASSIIRSPRGNTEAFF TGTGCCAGTAGTATAATACGCAGTCCCAGGGGGAACACTGAAGCTTTCTTT
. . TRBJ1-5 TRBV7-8 CASSPSRNQPQHF TGTGCCAGCAGCCCTTCCCGGAATCAGCCCCAGCATTTT
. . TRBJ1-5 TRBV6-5 CASSTYRDSNQPQHF TGTGCCAGCAGTACCTATCGAGATAGCAATCAGCCCCAGCATTTT
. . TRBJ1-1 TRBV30 CAWSVGTEAFF TGTGCCTGGAGTGTAGGGACTGAAGCTTTCTTT
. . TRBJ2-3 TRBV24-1 CATSPAPGTPSTDTQYF TGTGCCACCAGTCCAGCCCCCGGGACGCCAAGCACAGATACGCAGTATTTT